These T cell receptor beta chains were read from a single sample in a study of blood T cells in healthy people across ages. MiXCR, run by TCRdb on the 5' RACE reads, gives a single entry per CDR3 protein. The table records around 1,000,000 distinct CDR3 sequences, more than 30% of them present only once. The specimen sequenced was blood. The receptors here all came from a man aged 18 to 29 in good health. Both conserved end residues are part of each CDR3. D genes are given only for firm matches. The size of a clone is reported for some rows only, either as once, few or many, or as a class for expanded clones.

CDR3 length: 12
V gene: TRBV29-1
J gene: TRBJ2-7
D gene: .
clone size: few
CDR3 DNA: TGCAGCGTTGAAGGGACAGAGGACGAGCAGTACTTC
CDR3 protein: CSVEGTEDEQYF

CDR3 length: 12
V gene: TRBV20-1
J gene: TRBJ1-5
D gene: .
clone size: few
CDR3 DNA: TGCAGTGCTAGAGAGAACAATCAGCCCCAGCATTTT
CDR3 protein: CSARENNQPQHF

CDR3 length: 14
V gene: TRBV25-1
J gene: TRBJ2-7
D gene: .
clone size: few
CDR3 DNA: TGTGCCAGCAGTGAGGGGCGTCTCCGTACTGAGCAGTACTTC
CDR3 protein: CASSEGRLRTEQYF

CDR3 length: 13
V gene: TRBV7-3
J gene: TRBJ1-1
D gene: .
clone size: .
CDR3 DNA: TGTGCCAGCAGCACCAGAGTCGGGACTGAAGCTTTCTTT
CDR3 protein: CASSTRVGTEAFF

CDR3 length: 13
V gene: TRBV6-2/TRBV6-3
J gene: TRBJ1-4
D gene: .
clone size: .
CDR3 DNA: TGTGCCAGCAGTCGAACCCCAAATGAAAAACTGTTTTTT
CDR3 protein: CASSRTPNEKLFF

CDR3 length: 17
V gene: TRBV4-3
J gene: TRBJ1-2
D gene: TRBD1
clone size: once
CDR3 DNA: TGCGCCAGCAGCCGGAGACAGGGCCCCGATAGAAACTATGGCTACACCTTC
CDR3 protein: CASSRRQGPDRNYGYTF

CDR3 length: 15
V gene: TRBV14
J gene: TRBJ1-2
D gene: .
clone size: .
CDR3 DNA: TGTGCCAGCAGCCATTCCGGGACACCTATCTATGGCTACACCTTC
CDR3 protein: CASSHSGTPIYGYTF

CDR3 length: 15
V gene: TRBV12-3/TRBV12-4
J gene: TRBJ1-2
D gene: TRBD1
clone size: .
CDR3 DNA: TGTGCCAGCAGTTTTGGGGACAGGGCTGTATATGGCTACACCTTC
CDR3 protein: CASSFGDRAVYGYTF

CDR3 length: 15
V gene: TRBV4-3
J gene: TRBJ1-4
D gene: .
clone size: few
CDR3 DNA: TGCGCCAGCAGCCAAGCTCAGGCACCCCGGGAAAAACTGTTTTTT
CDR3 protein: CASSQAQAPREKLFF

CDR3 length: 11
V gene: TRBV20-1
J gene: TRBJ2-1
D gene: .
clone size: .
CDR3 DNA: TGCAGTGTCCGCTCAGGTCACGGGTCGTTCTTC
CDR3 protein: CSVRSGHGSFF